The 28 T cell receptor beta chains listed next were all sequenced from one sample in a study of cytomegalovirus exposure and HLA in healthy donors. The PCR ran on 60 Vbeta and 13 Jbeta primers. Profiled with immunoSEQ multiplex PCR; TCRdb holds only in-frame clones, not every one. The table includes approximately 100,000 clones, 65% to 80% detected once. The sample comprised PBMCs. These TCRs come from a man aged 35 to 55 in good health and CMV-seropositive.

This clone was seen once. CDR3 loop: CASSPKGQIEAGELFF. Here the CDR3 DNA reads TGTGCCAGCAGTCCCAAGGGACAAATCGAGGCCGGGGAGCTGTTTTTT. The V gene is TRBV25-1, the J gene TRBJ2-2; tentatively, D is TRBD1 (6 bases). This CDR3 region has 16 residues. CDR1 MGHDK and CDR2 SYGVNS come from the germline V gene. Trimming left V 5 bases short and J 6 bases short, with 19 bases between.

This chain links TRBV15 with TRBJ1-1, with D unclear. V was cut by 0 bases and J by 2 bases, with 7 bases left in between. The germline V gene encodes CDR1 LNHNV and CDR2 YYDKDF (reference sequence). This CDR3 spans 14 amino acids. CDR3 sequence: CATSREGSNTEAFF. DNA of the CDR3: TGTGCCACCAGCAGAGAGGGCAGTAACACTGAAGCTTTCTTT.

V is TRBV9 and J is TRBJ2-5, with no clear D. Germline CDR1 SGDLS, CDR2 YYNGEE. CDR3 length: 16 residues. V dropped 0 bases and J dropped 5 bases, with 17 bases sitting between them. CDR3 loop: CASSVASVGPRETQYF. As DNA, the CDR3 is TGTGCCAGCAGCGTAGCAAGTGTGGGCCCAAGGGAGACCCAGTACTTC.

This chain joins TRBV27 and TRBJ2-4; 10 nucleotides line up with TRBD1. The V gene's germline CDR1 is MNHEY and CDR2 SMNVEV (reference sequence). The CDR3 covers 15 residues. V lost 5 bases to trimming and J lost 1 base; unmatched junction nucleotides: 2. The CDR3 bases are TGTGCCAGCAGTCGACAGGGGGCGGCCAAAAACATTCAGTACTTC. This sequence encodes CASSRQGAAKNIQYF.

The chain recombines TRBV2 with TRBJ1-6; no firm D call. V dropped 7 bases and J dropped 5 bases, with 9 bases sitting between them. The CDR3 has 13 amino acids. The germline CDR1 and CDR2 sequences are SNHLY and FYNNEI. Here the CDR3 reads CASTTENNSPLHF. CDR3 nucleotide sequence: TGTGCCAGCACAACAGAGAATAATTCACCCCTCCACTTT.

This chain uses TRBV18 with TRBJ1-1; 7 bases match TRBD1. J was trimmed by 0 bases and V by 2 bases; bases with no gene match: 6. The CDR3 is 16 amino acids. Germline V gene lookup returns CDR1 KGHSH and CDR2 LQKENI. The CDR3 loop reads CASSPTSTGVNTEAFF. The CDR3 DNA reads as TGTGCCAGCTCACCAACCTCAACAGGGGTGAACACTGAAGCTTTCTTT.

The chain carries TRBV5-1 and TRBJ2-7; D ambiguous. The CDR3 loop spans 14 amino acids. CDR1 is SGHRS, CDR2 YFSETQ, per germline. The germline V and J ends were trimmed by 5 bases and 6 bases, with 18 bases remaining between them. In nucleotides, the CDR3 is TGCGCCAGCAGGTACCAGGCGATACAAGCCGAGCAGTACTTC. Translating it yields CASRYQAIQAEQYF.

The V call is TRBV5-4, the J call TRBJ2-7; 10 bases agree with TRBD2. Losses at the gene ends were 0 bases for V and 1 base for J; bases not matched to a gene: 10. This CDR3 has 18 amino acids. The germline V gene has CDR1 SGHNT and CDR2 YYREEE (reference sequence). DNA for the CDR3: TGTGCCAGCAGCTTGGCTCACAGGGGACTAGCGAGTTCCTACGAGCAGTACTTC. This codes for CASSLAHRGLASSYEQYF.

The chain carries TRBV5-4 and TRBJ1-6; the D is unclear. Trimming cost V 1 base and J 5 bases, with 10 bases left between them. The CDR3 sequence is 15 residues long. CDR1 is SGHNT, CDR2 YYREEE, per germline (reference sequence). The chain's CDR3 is CASSLHQVNNSPLHF. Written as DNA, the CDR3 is TGTGCCAGCAGCTTGCACCAGGTGAATAATTCACCCCTCCACTTT.

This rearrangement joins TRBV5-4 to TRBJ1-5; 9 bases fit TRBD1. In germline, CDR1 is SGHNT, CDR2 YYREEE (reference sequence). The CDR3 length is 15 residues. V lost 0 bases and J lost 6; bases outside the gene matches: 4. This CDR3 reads CASSLGGTGSQPQHF. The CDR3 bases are TGTGCCAGCAGCTTGGGCGGGACAGGGTCTCAGCCCCAGCATTTT.

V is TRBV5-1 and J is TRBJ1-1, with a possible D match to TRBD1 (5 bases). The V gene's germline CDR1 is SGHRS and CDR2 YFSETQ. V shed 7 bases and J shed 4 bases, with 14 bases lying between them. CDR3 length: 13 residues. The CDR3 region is CASHAGVGTEAFF. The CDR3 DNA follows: TGCGCCAGCCACGCGGGGGTAGGCACTGAAGCTTTCTTT. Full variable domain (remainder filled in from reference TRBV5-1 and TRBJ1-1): KAGVTQTPRYLIKTRGQQVTLSCSPISGHRSVSWYQQTPGQGLQFLFEYFSETQRNKGNFPGRFSGRQFSNSRSEMNVSTLELGDSALYLCASHAGVGTEAFFGQGTRLTVV.

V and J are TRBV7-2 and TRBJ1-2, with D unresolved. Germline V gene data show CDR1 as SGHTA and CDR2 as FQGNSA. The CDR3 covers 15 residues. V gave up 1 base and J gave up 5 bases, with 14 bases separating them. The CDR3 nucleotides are TGTGCCAGCAGCTTAGGTCCTACAGAGCCATATGGCTACACCTTC. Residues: CASSLGPTEPYGYTF.

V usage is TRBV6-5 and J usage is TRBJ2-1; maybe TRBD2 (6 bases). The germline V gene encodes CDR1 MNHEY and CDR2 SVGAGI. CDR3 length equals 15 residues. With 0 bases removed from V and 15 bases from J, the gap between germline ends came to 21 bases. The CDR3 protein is CASSYSFTGLGVLFF. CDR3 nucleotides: TGTGCCAGCAGTTACTCCTTCACGGGACTTGGGGTTTTGTTCTTC.

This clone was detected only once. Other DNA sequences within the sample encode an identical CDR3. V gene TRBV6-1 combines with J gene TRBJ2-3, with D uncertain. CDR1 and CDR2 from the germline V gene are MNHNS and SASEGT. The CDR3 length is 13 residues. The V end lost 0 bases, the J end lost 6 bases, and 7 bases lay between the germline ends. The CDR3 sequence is CASSEAPGDTQYF. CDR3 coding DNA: TGTGCCAGCAGTGAAGCCCCGGGTGATACGCAGTATTTT.

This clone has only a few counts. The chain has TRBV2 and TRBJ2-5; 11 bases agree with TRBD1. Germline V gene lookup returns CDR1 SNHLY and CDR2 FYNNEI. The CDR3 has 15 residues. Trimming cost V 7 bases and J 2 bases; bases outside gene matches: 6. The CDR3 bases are TGTGCCAGCACGCGGGACAGGGGGGGTCAAGAGACCCAGTACTTC. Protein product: CASTRDRGGQETQYF.

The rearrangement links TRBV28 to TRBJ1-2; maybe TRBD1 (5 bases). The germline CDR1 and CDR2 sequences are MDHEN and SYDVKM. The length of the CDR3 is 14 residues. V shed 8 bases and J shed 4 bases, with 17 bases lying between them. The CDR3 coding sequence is TGTGCCAGCGGTAACCCGACAGCCCGCTATGGCTACACCTTC. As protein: CASGNPTARYGYTF.

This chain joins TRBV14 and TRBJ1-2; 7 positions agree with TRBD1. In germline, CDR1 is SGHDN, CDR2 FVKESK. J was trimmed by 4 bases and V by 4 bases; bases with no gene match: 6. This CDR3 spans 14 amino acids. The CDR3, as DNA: TGTGCCAGCAGCCCCAACAGGGGTTTCTATGGCTACACCTTC. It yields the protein CASSPNRGFYGYTF. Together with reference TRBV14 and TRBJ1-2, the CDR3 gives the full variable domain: EAGVTQFPSHSVIEKGQTVTLRCDPISGHDNLYWYRRVMGKEIKFLLHFVKESKQDESGMPNNRFLAERTGGTYSTLKVQPAELEDSGVYFCASSPNRGFYGYTFGSGTRLTVV.

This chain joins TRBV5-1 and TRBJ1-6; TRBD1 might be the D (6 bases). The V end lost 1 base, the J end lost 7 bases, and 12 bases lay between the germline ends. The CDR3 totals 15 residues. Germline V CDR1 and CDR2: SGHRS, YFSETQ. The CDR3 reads CASSLRRGPNSPLHF. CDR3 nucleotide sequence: TGCGCCAGCAGCTTGCGCAGGGGACCGAATTCACCCCTCCACTTT.

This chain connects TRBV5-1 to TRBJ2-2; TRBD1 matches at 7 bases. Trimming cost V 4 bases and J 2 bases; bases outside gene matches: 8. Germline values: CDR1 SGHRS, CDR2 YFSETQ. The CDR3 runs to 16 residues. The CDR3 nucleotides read TGCGCCAGCAGCGGGACAGAGGGGGTAAACACCGGGGAGCTGTTTTTT. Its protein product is CASSGTEGVNTGELFF.

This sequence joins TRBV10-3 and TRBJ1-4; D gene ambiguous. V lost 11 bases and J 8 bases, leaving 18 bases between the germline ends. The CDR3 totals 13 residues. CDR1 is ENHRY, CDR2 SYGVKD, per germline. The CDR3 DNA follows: TGTGCCGTAGCAATTGACCCTGAGGAAAAACTGTTTTTT. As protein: CAVAIDPEEKLFF.

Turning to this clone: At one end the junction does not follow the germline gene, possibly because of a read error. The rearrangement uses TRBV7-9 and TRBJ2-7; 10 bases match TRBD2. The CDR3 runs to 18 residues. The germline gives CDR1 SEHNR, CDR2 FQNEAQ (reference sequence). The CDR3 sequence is CSSSLGSGLAGDPWEQYF. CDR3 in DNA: TGTTCCAGCAGCTTAGGGTCCGGGCTAGCGGGGGACCCTTGGGAGCAGTACTTC.

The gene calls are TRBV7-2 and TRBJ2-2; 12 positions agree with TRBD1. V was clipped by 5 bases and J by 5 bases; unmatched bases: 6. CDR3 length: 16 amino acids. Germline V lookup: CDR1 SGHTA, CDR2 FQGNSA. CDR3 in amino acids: CASSPGTGGLTGELFF. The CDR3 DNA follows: TGTGCCAGCAGCCCTGGGACAGGGGGCTTAACCGGGGAGCTGTTTTTT.

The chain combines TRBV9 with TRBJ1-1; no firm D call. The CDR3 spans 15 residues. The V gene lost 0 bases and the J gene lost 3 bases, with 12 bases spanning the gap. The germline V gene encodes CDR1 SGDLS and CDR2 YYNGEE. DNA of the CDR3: TGTGCCAGCAGCGTAGGAGGCGCCGCCGACACTGAAGCTTTCTTT. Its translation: CASSVGGAADTEAFF.

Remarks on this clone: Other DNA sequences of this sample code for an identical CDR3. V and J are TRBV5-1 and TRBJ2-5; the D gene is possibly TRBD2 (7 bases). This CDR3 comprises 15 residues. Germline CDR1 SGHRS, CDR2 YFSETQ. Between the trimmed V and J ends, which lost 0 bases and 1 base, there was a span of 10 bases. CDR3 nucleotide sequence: TGCGCCAGCAGCTTGGGGGGAGGGGGCCAAGAGACCCAGTACTTC. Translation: CASSLGGGGQETQYF.

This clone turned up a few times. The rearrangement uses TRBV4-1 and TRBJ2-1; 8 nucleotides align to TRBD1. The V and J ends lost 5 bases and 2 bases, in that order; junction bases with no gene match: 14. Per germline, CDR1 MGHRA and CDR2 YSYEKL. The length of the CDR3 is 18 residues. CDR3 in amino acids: CASSEYSGTGGPYNEQFF. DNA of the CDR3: TGCGCCAGCAGCGAATATTCCGGGACAGGTGGACCCTACAATGAGCAGTTCTTC.

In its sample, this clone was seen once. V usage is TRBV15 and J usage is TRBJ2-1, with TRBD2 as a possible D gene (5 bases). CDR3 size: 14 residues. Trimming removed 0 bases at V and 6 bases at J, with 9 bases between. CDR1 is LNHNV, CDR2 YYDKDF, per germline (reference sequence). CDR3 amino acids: CATSRDPGFNEQFF. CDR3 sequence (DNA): TGTGCCACCAGCAGAGATCCGGGGTTCAATGAGCAGTTCTTC. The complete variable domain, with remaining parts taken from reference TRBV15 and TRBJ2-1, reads DAMVIQNPRYQVTQFGKPVTLSCSQTLNHNVMYWYQQKSSQAPKLLFHYYDKDFNNEADTPDNFQSRRPNTSFCFLDIRSPGLGDTAMYLCATSRDPGFNEQFFGPGTRLTVL.

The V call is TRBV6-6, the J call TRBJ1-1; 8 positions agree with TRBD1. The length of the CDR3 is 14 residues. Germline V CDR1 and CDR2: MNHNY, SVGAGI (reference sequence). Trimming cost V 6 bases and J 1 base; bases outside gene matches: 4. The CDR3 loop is CASSQGAGNTEAFF. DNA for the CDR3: TGTGCCAGCAGCCAGGGGGCCGGGAACACTGAAGCTTTCTTT.

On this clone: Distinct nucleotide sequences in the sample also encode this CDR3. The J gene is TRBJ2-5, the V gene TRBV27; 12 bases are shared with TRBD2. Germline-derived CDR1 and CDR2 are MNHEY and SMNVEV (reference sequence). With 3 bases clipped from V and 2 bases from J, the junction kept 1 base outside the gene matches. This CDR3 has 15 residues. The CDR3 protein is CASSFLAGGQETQYF. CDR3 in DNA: TGTGCCAGCAGTTTTCTAGCGGGGGGGCAAGAGACCCAGTACTTC.